The rows below give T cell receptor beta chains drawn from one sample of a study of PD-L1 blockade in urothelial cancer. Libraries were prepared by immunoSEQ multiplex PCR; TCRdb keeps only in-frame clonotypes and omits some of them. The sample comprises around 50,000 clones, 75% to 90% of which are singletons, and roughly 1.9% rests with the top ten. The input for sequencing was PBMCs, taken around atezolizumab (anti-PD-L1) treatment. The origin of the receptors is a man aged 50 or older with urothelial cancer. Both conserved end residues are part of each CDR3. D genes are given only for firm matches. Rows may omit the clone size; those that give it use once, few, many or a size class.

TRBJ1-1 few NA TRBV5-6 TGTGCCAGCAGCCCGGGGTCGAACACTGAAGCTTTCTTT CASSPGSNTEAFF
TRBJ2-3 NA TRBD2 TRBV6-1 TGTGCCAGCAGTGAAGGGGAGGGGCCGGATACGCAGTATTTT CASSEGEGPDTQYF
TRBJ2-2 once TRBD1 TRBV10-2 TGCGCCAGCAGGCCGGGACAGGGGGCTTCCGGGGAGCTGTTTTTT CASRPGQGASGELFF
TRBJ2-1 medium-sized TRBD2 TRBV27 TGTGCCAGCAGTTTTAGATTAGGCGGGAGCACCTACAATGAGCAGTTCTTC CASSFRLGGSTYNEQFF
TRBJ2-3 NA TRBD1 TRBV5-1 TGCGCCAGCAGCACCGGACAGGGGGCAGATACGCAGTATTTT CASSTGQGADTQYF
TRBJ1-4 NA NA TRBV7-8 TGTGCCAGCAGCTCCCCCCGTGGGGGGGGCCGGGAAAAACTGTTTTTT CASSSPRGGGREKLFF
TRBJ1-5 NA NA TRBV6-1 TGTGCCAGCAGTGATGAACAGTATAGCAATCAGCCCCAGCATTTT CASSDEQYSNQPQHF
TRBJ1-2 NA NA TRBV7-8 TGTGCCAGCAGCCCCCTCGGGCAGGGAAACTATGGCTACACCTTC CASSPLGQGNYGYTF
TRBJ2-1 medium-sized NA TRBV5-1 TGCGCCAGCAGCTTGATAGGGGGGGGGTCCTACAATGAGCAGTTCTTC CASSLIGGGSYNEQFF
TRBJ2-1 NA TRBD2 TRBV5-1 TGCGCCAGCAGCTTGGCTGGAGCGGGAGGGCAGTTCTTC CASSLAGAGGQFF
TRBJ2-2 NA NA TRBV18 TGTGCCAGCTCACCAACAGGGTTCGCCGGGGAGCTGTTTTTT CASSPTGFAGELFF
TRBJ2-1 NA TRBD2 TRBV29-1 TGCAGCTTTAAGACTAGCGGATCCTACAATGAGCAGTTCTTC CSFKTSGSYNEQFF
TRBJ2-3 NA TRBD1 TRBV30 TGTGCCTGGGGGACAGGGATTAGCACAGATACGCAGTATTTT CAWGTGISTDTQYF
TRBJ2-1 NA NA TRBV7-6 TGTGCCAGCAGCTCACCACTAGGATCTCCGGCGGATGAGCAGTTCTTC CASSSPLGSPADEQFF
TRBJ2-4 NA NA TRBV7-8 TGTGCCAGCAGCTTAGCGCTGGGCTGGAAAAACATTCAGTACTTC CASSLALGWKNIQYF